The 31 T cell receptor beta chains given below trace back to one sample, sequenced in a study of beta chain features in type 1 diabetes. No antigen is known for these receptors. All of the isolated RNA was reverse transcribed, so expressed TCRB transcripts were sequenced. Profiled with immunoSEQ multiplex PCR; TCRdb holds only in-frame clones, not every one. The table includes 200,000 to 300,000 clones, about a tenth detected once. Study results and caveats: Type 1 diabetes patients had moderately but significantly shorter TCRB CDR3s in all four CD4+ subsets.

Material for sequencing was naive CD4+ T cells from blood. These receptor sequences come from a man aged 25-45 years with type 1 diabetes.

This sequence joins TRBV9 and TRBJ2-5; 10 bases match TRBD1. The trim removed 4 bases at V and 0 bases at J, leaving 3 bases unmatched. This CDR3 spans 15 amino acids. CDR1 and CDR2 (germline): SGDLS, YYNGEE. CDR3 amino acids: CASSRTGGYQETQYF. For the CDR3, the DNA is TGTGCCAGCAGCAGGACAGGGGGGTACCAAGAGACCCAGTACTTC.

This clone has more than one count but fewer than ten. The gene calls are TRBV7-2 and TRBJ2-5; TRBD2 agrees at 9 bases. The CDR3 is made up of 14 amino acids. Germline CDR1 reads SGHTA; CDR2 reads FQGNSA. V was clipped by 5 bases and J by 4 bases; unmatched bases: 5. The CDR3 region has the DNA TGTGCCAGCAGCCCTGGGACTAGCCGAGAGACCCAGTACTTC. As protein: CASSPGTSRETQYF.

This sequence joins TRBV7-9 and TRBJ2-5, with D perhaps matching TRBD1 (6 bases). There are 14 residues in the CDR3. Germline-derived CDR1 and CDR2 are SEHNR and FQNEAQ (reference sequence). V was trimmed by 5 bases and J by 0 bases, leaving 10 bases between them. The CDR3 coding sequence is TGTGCCAGCAGCCACGGACAGTACCAAGAGACCCAGTACTTC. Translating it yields CASSHGQYQETQYF.

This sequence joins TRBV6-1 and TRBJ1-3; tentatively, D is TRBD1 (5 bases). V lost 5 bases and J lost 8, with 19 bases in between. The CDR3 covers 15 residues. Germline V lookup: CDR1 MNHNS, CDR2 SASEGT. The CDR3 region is CASSLGGGSADTIYF. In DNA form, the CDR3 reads TGTGCCAGCAGTCTCGGCGGGGGATCGGCGGACACCATATATTTT.

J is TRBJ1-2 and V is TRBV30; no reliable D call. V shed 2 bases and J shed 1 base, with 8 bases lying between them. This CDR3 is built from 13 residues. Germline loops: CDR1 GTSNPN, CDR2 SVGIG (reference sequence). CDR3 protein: CAWSPRSNYGYTF. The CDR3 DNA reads TGTGCCTGGAGTCCACGGAGTAACTATGGCTACACCTTC.

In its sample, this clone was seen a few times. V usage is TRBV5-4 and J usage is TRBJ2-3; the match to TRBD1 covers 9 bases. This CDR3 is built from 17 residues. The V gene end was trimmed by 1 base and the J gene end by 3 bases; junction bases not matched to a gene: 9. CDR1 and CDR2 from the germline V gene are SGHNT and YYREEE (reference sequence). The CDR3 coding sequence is TGTGCCAGCAGCTTGTTAAAGGGGACAGGGTGGACAGATACGCAGTATTTT. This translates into CASSLLKGTGWTDTQYF.

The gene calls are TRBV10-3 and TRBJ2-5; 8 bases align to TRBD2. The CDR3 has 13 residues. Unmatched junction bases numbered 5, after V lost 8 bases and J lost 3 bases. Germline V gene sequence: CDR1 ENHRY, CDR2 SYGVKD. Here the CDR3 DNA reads TGTGCCATCGGGGCGCGGGGGGAAGAGACCCAGTACTTC. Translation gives CAIGARGEETQYF.

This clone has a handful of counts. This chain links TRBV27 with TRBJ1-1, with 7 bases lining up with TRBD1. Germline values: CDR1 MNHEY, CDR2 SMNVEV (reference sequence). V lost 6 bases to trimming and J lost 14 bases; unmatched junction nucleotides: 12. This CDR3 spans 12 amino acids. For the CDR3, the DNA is TGTGCCAGCAGGGCAGCCGGGACAGTGTACTTCTTT. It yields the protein CASRAAGTVYFF.

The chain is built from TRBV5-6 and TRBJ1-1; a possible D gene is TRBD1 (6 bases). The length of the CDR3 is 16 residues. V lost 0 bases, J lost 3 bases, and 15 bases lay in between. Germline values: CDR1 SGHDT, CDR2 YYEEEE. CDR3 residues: CASSLAGHSQDTEAFF. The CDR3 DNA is TGTGCCAGCAGCTTGGCGGGACACAGTCAGGACACTGAAGCTTTCTTT.

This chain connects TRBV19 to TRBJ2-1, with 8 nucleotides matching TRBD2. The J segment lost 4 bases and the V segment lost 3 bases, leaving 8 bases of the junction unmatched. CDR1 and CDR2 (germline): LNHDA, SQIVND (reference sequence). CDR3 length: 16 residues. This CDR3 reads CASSIKSGLDYNEQFF. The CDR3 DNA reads TGTGCCAGTAGTATTAAATCGGGACTAGATTACAATGAGCAGTTCTTC.

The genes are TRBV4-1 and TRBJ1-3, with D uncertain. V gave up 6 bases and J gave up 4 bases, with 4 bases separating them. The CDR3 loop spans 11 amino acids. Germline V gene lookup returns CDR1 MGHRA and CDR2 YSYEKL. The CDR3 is CASRGGNTIYF. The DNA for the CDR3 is TGCGCCAGCAGGGGCGGAAACACCATATATTTT.

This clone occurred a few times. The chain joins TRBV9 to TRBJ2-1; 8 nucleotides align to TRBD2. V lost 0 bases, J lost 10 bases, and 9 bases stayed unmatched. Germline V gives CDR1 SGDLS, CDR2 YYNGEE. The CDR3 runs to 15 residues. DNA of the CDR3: TGTGCCAGCAGCGTAGGGGCGGGGGGTCTCCAAGAGCAGTTCTTC. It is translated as CASSVGAGGLQEQFF.

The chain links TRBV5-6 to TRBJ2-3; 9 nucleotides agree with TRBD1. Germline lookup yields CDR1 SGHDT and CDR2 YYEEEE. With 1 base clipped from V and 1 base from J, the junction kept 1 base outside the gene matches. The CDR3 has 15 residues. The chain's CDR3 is CASSLTGGGTDTQYF. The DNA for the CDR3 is TGTGCCAGCAGCTTGACAGGGGGCGGCACAGATACGCAGTATTTT.

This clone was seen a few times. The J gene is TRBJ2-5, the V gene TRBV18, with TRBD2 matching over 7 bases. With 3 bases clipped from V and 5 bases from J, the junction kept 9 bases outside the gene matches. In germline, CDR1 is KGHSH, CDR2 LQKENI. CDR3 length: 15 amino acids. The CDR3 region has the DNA TGTGCCAGCTCACCGTTGGGGCTAGCGGTGGAGACCCAGTACTTC. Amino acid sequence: CASSPLGLAVETQYF.

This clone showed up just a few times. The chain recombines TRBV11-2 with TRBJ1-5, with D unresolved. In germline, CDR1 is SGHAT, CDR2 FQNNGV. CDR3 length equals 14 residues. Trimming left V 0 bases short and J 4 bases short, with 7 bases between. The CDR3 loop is CASSLEAENQPQHF. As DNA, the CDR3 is TGTGCCAGCAGCTTAGAGGCAGAAAATCAGCCCCAGCATTTT.

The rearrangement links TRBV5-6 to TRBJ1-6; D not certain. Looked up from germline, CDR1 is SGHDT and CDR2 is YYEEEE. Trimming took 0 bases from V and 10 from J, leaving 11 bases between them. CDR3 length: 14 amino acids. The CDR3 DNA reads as TGTGCCAGCAGCTTGGAGCCCCCCCAATCACCCCTCCACTTT. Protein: CASSLEPPQSPLHF.

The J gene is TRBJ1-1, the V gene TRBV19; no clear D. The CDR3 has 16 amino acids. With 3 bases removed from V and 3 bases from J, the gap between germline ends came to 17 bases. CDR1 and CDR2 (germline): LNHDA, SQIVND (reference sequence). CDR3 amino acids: CASSIRPDTVDTEAFF. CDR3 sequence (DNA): TGTGCCAGTAGTATCCGTCCTGACACCGTGGACACTGAAGCTTTCTTT.

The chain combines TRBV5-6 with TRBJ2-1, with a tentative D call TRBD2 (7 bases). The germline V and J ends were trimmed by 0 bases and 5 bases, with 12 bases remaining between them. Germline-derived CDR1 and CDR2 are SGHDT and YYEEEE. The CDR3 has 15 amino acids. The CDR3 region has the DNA TGTGCCAGCAGCTTGGGGACTAGGGGGGACAATGAGCAGTTCTTC. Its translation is CASSLGTRGDNEQFF.

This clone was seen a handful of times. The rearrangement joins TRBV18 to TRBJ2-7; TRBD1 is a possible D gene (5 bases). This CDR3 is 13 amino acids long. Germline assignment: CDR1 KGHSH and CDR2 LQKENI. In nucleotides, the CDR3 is TGTGACCAGGGTGGAAGACACTCCTACGAGCAGTACTTC. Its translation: CDQGGRHSYEQYF.

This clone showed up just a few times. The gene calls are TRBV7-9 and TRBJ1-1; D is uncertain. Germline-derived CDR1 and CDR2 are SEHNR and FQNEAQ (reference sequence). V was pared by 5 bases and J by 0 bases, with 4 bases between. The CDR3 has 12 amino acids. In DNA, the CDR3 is TGTGCCAGCAGCACAGTGAACACTGAAGCTTTCTTT. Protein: CASSTVNTEAFF.

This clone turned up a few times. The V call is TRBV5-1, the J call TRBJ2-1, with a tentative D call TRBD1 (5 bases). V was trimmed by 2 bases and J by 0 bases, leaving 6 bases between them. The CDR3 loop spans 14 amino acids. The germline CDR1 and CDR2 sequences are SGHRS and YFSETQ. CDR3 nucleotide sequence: TGCGCCAGCAGCTTAAGGGGCTCCTACAATGAGCAGTTCTTC. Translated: CASSLRGSYNEQFF.

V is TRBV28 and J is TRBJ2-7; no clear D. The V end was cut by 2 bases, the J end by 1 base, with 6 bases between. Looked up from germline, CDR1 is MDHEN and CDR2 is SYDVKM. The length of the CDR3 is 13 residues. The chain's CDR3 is CASSLILSYEQYF. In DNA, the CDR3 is TGTGCCAGCAGTTTAATATTGTCCTACGAGCAGTACTTC.

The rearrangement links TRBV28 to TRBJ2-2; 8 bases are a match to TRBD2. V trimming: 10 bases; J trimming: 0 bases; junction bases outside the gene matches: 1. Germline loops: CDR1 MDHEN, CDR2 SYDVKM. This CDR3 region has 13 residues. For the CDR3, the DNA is TGTGCCACGGGGGGGACGAACACCGGGGAGCTGTTTTTT. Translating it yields CATGGTNTGELFF.

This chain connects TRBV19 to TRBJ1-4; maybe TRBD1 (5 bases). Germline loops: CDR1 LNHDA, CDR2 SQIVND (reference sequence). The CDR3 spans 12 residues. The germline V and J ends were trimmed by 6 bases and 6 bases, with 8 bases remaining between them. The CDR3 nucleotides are TGTGCCAGTAGGTCCAGGGATGAAAAACTGTTTTTT. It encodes CASRSRDEKLFF.

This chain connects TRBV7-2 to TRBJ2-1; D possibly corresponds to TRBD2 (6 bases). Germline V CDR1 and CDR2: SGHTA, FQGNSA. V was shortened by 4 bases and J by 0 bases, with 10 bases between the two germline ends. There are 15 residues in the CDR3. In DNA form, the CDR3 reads TGTGCCAGCAGCTGGGGGGTAAGCTCCTACAATGAGCAGTTCTTC. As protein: CASSWGVSSYNEQFF. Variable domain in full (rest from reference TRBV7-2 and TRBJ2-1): GAGVSQSPSNKVTEKGKDVELRCDPISGHTALYWYRQSLGQGLEFLIYFQGNSAPDKSGLPSDRFSAERTGGSVSTLTIQRTQQEDSAVYLCASSWGVSSYNEQFFGPGTRLTVL.

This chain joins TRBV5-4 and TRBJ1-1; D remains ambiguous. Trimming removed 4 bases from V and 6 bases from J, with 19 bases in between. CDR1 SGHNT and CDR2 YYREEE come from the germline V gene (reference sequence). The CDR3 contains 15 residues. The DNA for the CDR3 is TGTGCCAGCAGCCCAGACACGAACACCGCCCCTGAAGCTTTCTTT. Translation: CASSPDTNTAPEAFF.

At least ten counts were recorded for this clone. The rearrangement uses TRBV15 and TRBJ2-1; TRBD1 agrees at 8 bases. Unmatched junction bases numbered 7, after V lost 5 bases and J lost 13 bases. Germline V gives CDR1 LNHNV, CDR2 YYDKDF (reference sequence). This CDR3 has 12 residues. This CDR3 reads CATSGQGMKQFF. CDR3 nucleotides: TGTGCCACCAGCGGACAGGGTATGAAACAGTTCTTC.

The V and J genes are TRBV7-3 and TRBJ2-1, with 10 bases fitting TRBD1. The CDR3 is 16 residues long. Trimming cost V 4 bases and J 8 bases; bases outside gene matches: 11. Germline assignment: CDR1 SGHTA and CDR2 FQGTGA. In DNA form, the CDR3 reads TGTGCCAGCAGCTCATTGGGACAGGGGAGTATCGATGAGCAGTTCTTC. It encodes CASSSLGQGSIDEQFF.

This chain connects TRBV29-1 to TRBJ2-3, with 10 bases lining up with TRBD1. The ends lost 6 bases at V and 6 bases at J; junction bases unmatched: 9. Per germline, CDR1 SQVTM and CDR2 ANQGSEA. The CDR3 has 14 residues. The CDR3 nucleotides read TGCAGCGTCGTGTGGACAGGGGGTAGGGATACGCAGTATTTT. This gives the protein CSVVWTGGRDTQYF.

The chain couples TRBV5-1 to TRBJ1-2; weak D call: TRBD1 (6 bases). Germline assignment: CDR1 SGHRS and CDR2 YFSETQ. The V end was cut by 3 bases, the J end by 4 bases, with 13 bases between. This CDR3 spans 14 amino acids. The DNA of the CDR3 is TGCGCCAGCAGCTCCCAAGGACAGTCCTATGGCTACACCTTC. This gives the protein CASSSQGQSYGYTF. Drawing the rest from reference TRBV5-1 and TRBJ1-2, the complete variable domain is KAGVTQTPRYLIKTRGQQVTLSCSPISGHRSVSWYQQTPGQGLQFLFEYFSETQRNKGNFPGRFSGRQFSNSRSEMNVSTLELGDSALYLCASSSQGQSYGYTFGSGTRLTVV.

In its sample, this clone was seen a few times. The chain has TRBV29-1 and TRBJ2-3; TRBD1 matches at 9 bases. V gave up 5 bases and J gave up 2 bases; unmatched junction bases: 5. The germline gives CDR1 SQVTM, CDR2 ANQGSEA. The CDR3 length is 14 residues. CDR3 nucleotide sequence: TGCAGCGTTATGACAGGGGGGTTCACAGATACGCAGTATTTT. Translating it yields CSVMTGGFTDTQYF.